This T cell receptor beta chain emerged from a study of control samples from healthy donors and cancer patients. Repertoires were generated with immunoSEQ multiplex PCR, while TCRdb's copy carries only in-frame clones and drops some. The top ten clones hold about an eighth of a sample with 130,000 or so clones, 85% to 95% of them seen once. Trimming shortened V by 5 bases and J by 3 bases, and 12 bases separated the two germline ends. Germline V gene data show CDR1 as SGHDT and CDR2 as YYEEEE. This CDR3 comprises 13 residues. The sequenced sample was blood. This TCR was sampled from a man aged 35 to 55 in good health. This chain links TRBV5-6 with TRBJ2-7; D gene uncertain. As DNA, the CDR3 is TGTGCCAGCAGTTTCCAATGGGGCTACGAGCAGTACTTC. Translating gives CASSFQWGYEQYF.